This T cell receptor beta chain came from a study of cytomegalovirus exposure and HLA in healthy donors (dated by TCRdb to the late 2010s). Some background on the complete study: An earlier analysis of roughly 500 of the donors reported 276 Gb of sequence data and 117 million unique TCR beta sequences obtained from roughly 170 million T cells. The genetic ancestry cluster associated with self-reported Caucasian donors included 81% of the roughly 390 genotyped donors. Approximately 300 gigabases of sequencing data and roughly 80 million unique TCR sequences made up an early release that covered roughly 670 HLA-typed donors. To study patterns of TCR occurrence, a later analysis re-analyzed previously published TCR beta repertoires from around 660 donors and added high-resolution HLA genotyping. On average, roughly 250,000 unique TCR beta nucleotide sequences were sequenced per donor among some 420 genotyped donors of the cohort, with around 19% of those sequences being non-productive. High-throughput TCR immunosequencing, statistical association of individual TCRs with disease status, and machine learning were combined to predict cytomegalovirus infection status. A later genetic analysis used genome-wide SNP genotypes for about 65% of the 666 donors, treating that subset as a discovery cohort. An earlier analysis of 587 of the donors applied high-throughput TCR beta sequencing to assess whether each TCR beta V gene segment acted as functional or pseudogenic. A few DR-DQ haplotypes were handled as single units for association and clustering because linkage in the cohort was strong. HLA typing covered class I and class II loci at four-digit resolution. Every repertoire in the discovery cohort had been generated on one and the same sequencing platform. Donor age, sex, ethnicity and CMV serostatus were collected together with the repertoire data. The study aimed to test whether cataloging public T cell receptors could reveal signatures of past pathogen exposure. The number of typed donors differed by locus: about 629-640 for A, B, C, DRB1 and DQB1; some 500 for DQA1; around 610 for DPA1; and some 430 for DPB1. A separate validation cohort of about 110 different subjects was used in addition to the roughly 670-subject first cohort. Rather than using new phenotypic data, the later analysis identified candidate immune exposures from TCR beta sequences and from how often those sequences occurred across donors. The T cell repertoires of 666 subjects were profiled by immunosequencing and related to cytomegalovirus serostatus.

Regarding this clone: The clone's antigen remains unknown. It has no much larger one-base neighbor in the sample; base qualities were not kept.

What the work shows at the level of the full study, not this receptor alone: Because some donors lacked HLA typing at each locus, the association tests relied only on the typed subset. A few of the identified cytomegalovirus-associated TCR beta chains were confirmed in vitro to be specific for cytomegalovirus antigens. CMV serostatus was the only immune exposure information available for the cohort. Compared with equally common non-associated chains, HLA-associated TCR beta chains in a later analysis were more clonally expanded and had lower generation probabilities. Correlated functional status among segregating V segments might be attributable to linkage disequilibrium, but an unknown experimental factor could not be ruled out. A later analysis associated about 17,000 TCR beta sequences with specific HLA alleles at a false discovery rate of 0.05. In an earlier analysis of more than 450 of the donors, most TCR beta V segments were observed in productive rearrangements about 87% or about 30% of the time, broadly matching IMGT annotations. In both the original and validation cohorts, the classifier was reported to diagnose cytomegalovirus status with high specificity and sensitivity. Several of the top co-occurrence clusters appeared to be linked to parvovirus B19, influenza, CMV and Epstein-Barr virus, according to a later analysis. Because counts were too low, about 17 rarely observed V segments, including chromosome 9 orphons, were excluded from the earlier analysis of under 650 of the donors. In a later analysis, the rate of TCR association differed among HLA loci, with DRB1 alleles having the most associated TCRs and HLA-C alleles having the fewest. Most CMV-associated TCR beta chains appeared to be HLA-restricted in a later analysis, and the HLA associations seemed to be driven largely by CMV exposure. The sequencing pipeline was judged likely to have produced a cluster of highly shared sequence variants as a technical artifact. A further reported finding was that TCR beta sequences accurately predicted the HLA-A and HLA-B alleles for most subjects in the first cohort. Across donors, most TCR sequences were observed very rarely, whereas some public TCRs were present in many individuals. Roughly uniform sequencing depth across donors was assumed in presence/absence analyses, although this assumption may not hold. When HLA alleles, especially DR and DQ, strongly co-occurred, attributing TCR associations to individual alleles was difficult. The 87-base-pair reads could not distinguish some IMGT-functional V segments, including TRBV6-2 and TRBV6-3, so those segments were excluded. V-gene and J-gene trimming of TCR beta chains was associated with a missense DCLRE1C variant in a later genetic analysis, and the association was replicated in an independent cohort. The study gave a list of 150 to 200 TCR beta chains associated with cytomegalovirus. The authors suggested that the approach could potentially be generalized to other disease states and immunological phenotypes. A later genetic analysis reported fewer N-insertions in productive TCRs among donors in an Asian-associated ancestry cluster than the approximately 700-donor mean. In this cohort, only TCR beta chains were sequenced, and detectable features were limited by the absence of alpha or paired-chain data.

The library was built by means of the immunoSEQ multiplex PCR assay. The multiplex PCR relied on a mix of 60 forward primers for TCR Vbeta segments and 13 reverse primers for TCR Jbeta segments. Amplification of the CDR3 region of rearranged TCR beta genes was performed with a multiplex PCR assay on genomic DNA. On the Illumina HiSeq System, the amplified TCR beta libraries were sequenced as 87-base-pair reads. In the original analysis: A later analysis counted about 82 million unique TCR beta chains across the approximately 700 repertoires, and roughly 11 million of these chains were shared by at least two donors. A nearest-neighbor algorithm error-corrected the raw reads and collapsed the reads into unique sequences, merging closely related sequences to remove PCR and sequencing errors. V, D and J gene segments were assigned by aligning CDR3 sequences to IMGT reference sequences. For a sequence to be retained, a match of at least six nucleotides to both a V gene segment and a J gene segment was required. Rearrangements were called productive when the CDR3 lacked stop codons and stayed in frame with V and J; all others were non-productive. Following IMGT convention, CDR3 was defined as the stretch from the second conserved V-encoded cysteine up to the conserved J-encoded phenylalanine. The earlier analysis of some 580 of the donors excluded any sequence lacking an unambiguous match to a single V gene segment. An earlier analysis of fewer than 750 of the donors classified V segments as functional when productive rearrangements were above 56.7% and as segregating when the standard deviation between donors was above 5%. A statistical classification framework was built to diagnose cytomegalovirus status from the catalog of TCR beta chain sequences. In a later analysis, TCR nucleotide sequences were compared against IMGT/GENE-DB human TR gene sequences so that V and J genes could be assigned. Using the TCRdist pipeline, a later analysis assigned CDR3 sequences along with most-parsimonious VDJ recombination scenarios. In a later analysis, every TCR beta chain was defined by the combination of its CDR3 amino acid sequence and its V-gene family, and reads without a unique V-gene family were dropped. As a way to deal with suspected cross-contamination and a sequencing artifact, a later analysis dropped 500 to 700 nucleotide sequences that were highly shared and had low generation probability. In a later analysis, a clonal expansion index for each public chain was calculated from normalized within-repertoire ranks of inferred template counts. Generation probabilities in a later analysis came from a VDJ recombination model fitted to out-of-frame rearrangements, and those results were checked against IGoR. In a later analysis, hypergeometric tests were used to score TCR-TCR, TCR-HLA and TCR-CMV co-occurrence, with a repertoire-size bias correction applied to TCR pairs. To estimate false discovery rates, a later analysis permuted the HLA or CMV assignments 20 times. In a later analysis, co-occurring TCRs were grouped with DBSCAN, and TCRdist sequence similarity was added when clustering was performed within HLA-allele-positive subsets. Co-occurrence clustering excluded repertoires with fewer than 30,000 or more than 120,000 public chains, plus five with anomalous nucleotide sharing. Entries here come from immuneACCESS through TCRdb and include only in-frame sequences with V and J called. Some clones fail to appear in such tables; in the studies checked, an unresolved V gene covers under half of the shortfall, and the cause of the remainder is unknown. The V and J calls and clone size are taken from that table; D and trimming were inferred from the DNA. This sample is represented by around 100,000 clones; approximately 81% of them were singletons. Roughly 4.3% of the sample is held by the ten biggest clonotypes.

In total, just over 650 healthy bone marrow donors made up the cohort. At the time of sampling, every cohort member was nominally healthy, though immune exposures that went unrecorded were likely present. The donor tested CMV seropositive and was one of the 289 seropositive cohort members. A peripheral blood sample was collected from each donor, and TCR beta sequencing was performed on peripheral blood mononuclear cells. The Qiagen DNeasy Blood Extraction Kit was used to extract genomic DNA from the blood cell samples. Its CDR3 holds 13 amino acids, cysteine through phenylalanine. The DNA shown is the 39-base CDR3, in frame from base 1. V and J lose 4 bases and 3 bases, and a span of 9 bases separates them. CDR1 and CDR2, looked up from the germline V gene (reference sequence), are MNHNY and SVGAGI.

This TCR came from a woman aged 40 to 50 in good health and CMV-seropositive. Input material: PBMCs. The receptor chain draws on TRBV6-6 and TRBJ1-1, with no D gene named confidently. CDR3 sequence: CASSSGFDTEAFF. Here is the DNA: TGTGCCAGCAGTTCCGGGTTTGACACTGAAGCTTTCTTT.